The sequence of this TCR beta chain was determined in a study of cytomegalovirus exposure and HLA in healthy donors. Study results and limitations: In an earlier analysis, productive rearrangement rates for most beta V segments clustered near 87% or 30%. In a later analysis, specific HLA alleles were associated with 15,000 to 20,000 TCR beta sequences at a 0.05 false discovery rate. The authors listed about 170 TCR beta chains as cytomegalovirus-associated. Across all donors, roughly uniform sequencing depth was an assumption of the presence/absence analyses.

This clone was counted a few times. What it recognizes is unknown. The sample holds other DNA sequences that translate to the same CDR3. Trimming shortened V by 2 bases and J by 5 bases, and 3 bases separated the two germline ends. The CDR3 is made up of 11 amino acids. Germline-derived CDR1 and CDR2 are KGHSH and LQKENI. The PCR employed 60 Vbeta primers together with 13 Jbeta primers. Profiled with immunoSEQ multiplex PCR; TCRdb holds only in-frame clones, not every one. The repertoire holds roughly 150,000 clones, with more than 7.5% as singletons. This receptor was taken from a man in his forties or fifties in good health and CMV-seronegative. The chain carries TRBV18 and TRBJ2-5; no firm D call. The sequencing sample was made of PBMCs. CDR3 nucleotide sequence: TGTGCCAGCTCACCAGAGGAGACCCAGTACTTC. This gives the protein CASSPEETQYF. Complete variable domain (other parts from reference TRBV18 and TRBJ2-5): NAGVMQNPRHLVRRRGQEARLRCSPMKGHSHVYWYRQLPEEGLKFMVYLQKENIIDESGMPKERFSAEFPKEGPSILRIQQVVRGDSAAYFCASSPEETQYFGPGTRLLVL.